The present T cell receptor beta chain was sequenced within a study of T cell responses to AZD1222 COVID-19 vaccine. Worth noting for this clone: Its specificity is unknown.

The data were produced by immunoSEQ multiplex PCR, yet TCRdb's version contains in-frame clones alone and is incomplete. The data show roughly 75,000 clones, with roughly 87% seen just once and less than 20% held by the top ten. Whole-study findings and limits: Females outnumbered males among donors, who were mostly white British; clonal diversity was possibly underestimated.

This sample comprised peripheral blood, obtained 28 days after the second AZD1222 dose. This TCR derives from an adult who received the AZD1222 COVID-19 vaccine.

CDR3 sequence: CAARRGGLNEQYF. The CDR3 bases are TGTGCCGCACGTAGGGGGGGGCTAAACGAGCAGTACTTC. The rearrangement joins TRBV28 to TRBJ2-7, with D possibly being TRBD2 (7 bases). The V gene lost 11 bases and the J gene lost 5 bases, with 19 bases spanning the gap. In germline, CDR1 is MDHEN, CDR2 SYDVKM. The CDR3 consists of 13 residues.